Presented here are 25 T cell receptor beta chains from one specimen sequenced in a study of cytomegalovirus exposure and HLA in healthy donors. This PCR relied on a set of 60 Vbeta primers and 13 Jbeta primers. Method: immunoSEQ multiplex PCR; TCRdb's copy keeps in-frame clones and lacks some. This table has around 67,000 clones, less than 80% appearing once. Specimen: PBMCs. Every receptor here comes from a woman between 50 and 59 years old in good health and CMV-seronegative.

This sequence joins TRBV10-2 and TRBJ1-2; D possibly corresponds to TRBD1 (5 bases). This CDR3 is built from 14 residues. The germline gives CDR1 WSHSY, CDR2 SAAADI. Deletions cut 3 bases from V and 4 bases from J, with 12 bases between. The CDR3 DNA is TGCGCCAGCAGTGACAGGGCCAATAGCTATGGCTACACCTTC. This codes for CASSDRANSYGYTF.

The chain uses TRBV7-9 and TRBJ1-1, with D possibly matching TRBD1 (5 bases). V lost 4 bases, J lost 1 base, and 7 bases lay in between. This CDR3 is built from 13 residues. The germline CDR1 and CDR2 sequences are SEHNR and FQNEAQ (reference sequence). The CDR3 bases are TGTGCCAGCAGCTATACAGGGAACACTGAAGCTTTCTTT. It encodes CASSYTGNTEAFF.

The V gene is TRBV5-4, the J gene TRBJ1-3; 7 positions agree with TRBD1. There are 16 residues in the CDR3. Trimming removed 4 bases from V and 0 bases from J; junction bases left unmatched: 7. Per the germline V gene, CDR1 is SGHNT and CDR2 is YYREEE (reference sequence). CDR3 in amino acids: CASSPGTANSGNTIYF. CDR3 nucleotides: TGTGCCAGCAGCCCGGGGACAGCCAACTCTGGAAACACCATATATTTT.

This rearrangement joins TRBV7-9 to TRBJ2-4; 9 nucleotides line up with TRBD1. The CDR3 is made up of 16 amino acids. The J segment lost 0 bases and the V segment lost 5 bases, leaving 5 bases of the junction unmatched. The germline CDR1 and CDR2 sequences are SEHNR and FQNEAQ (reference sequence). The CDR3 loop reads CASSEGQGLAKNIQYF. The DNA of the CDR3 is TGTGCCAGCAGCGAGGGACAGGGACTAGCCAAAAACATTCAGTACTTC. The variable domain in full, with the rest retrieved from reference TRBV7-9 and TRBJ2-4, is DTGVSQNPRHKITKRGQNVTFRCDPISEHNRLYWYRQTLGQGPEFLTYFQNEAQLEKSRLLSDRFSAERPKGSFSTLEIQRTEQGDSAMYLCASSEGQGLAKNIQYFGAGTRLSVL.

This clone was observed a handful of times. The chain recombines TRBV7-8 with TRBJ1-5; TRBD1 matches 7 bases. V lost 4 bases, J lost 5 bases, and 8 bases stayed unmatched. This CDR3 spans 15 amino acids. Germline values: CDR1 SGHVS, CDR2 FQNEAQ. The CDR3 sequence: CASSWQTGFDQPQHF. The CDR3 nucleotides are TGTGCCAGCAGCTGGCAGACAGGGTTTGATCAGCCCCAGCATTTT.

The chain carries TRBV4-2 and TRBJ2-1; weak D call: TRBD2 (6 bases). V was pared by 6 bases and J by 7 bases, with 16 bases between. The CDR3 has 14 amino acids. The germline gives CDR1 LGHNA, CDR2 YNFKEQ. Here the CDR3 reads CASRKGDSGNEQFF. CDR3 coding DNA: TGTGCCAGCAGGAAAGGGGACTCGGGAAATGAGCAGTTCTTC.

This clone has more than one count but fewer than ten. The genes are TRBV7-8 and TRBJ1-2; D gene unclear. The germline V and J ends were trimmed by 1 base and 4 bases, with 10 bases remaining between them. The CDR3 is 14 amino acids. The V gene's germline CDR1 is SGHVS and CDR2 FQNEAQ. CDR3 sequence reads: CASSLERYFYGYTF. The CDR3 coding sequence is TGTGCCAGCAGCTTAGAGAGATACTTCTATGGCTACACCTTC. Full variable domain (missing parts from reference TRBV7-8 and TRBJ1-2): GAGVSQSPRYKVAKRGQDVALRCDPISGHVSLFWYQQALGQGPEFLTYFQNEAQLDKSGLPSDRFFAERPEGSVSTLKIQRTQQEDSAVYLCASSLERYFYGYTFGSGTRLTVV.

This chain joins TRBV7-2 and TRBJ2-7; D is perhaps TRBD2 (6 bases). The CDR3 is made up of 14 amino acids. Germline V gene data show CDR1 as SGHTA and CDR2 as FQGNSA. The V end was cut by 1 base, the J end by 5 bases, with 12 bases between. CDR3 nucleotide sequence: TGTGCCAGCAGCTTAGTCACTAGCTACGACGAGCAGTACTTC. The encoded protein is CASSLVTSYDEQYF.

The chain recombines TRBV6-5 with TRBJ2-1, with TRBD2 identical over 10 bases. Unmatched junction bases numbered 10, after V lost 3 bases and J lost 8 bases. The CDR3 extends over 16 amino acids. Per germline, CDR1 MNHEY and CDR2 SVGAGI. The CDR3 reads CASSYWSGRASDEQFF. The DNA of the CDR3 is TGTGCCAGCAGTTATTGGAGCGGGAGGGCCTCCGATGAGCAGTTCTTC.

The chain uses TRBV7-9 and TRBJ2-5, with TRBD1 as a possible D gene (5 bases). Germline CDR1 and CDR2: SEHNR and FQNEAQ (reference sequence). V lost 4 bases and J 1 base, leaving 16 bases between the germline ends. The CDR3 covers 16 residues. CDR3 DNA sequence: TGTGCCAGCAGCTCGTATGCGACAGTTTTCCAAGAGACCCAGTACTTC. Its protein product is CASSSYATVFQETQYF.

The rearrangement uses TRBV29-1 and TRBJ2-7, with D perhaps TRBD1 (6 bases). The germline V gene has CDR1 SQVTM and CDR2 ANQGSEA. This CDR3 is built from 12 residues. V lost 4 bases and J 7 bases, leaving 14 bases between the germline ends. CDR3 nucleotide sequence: TGCAGCGTTGGGGGGCAGGGAGAAGAGCAGTACTTC. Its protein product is CSVGGQGEEQYF.

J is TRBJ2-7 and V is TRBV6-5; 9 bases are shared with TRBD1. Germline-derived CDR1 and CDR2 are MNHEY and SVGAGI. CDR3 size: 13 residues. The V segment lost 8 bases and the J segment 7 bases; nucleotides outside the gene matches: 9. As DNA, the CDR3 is TGTGCCAGCTGGGACAGGGCTTTTTTTGAGCAGTACTTC. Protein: CASWDRAFFEQYF.

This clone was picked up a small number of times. CDR3 DNA: TGTGCCAGCAGCGTCACAGGGGGAAGAGGAAGGTACTTC. This translates into CASSVTGGRGRYF. This rearrangement joins TRBV5-8 to TRBJ2-7; TRBD1 matches at 8 bases. V lost 4 bases to trimming and J lost 12 bases; unmatched junction nucleotides: 12. From germline, CDR1 is SGHTS and CDR2 YDEGEE. This CDR3 spans 13 amino acids.

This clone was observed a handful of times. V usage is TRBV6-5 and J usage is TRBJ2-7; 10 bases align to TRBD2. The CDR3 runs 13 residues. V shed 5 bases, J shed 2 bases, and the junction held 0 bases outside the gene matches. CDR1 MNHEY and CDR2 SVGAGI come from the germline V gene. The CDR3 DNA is TGTGCCAGCAGTAGCGGGAGGGCCTACGAGCAGTACTTC. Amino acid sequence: CASSSGRAYEQYF.

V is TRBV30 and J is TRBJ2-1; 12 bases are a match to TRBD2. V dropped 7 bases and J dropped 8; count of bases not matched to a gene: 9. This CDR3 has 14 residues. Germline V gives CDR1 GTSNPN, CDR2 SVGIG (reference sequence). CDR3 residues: CAFRLAGAIYEQFF. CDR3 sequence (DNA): TGTGCCTTCAGACTAGCGGGAGCCATTTATGAGCAGTTCTTC.

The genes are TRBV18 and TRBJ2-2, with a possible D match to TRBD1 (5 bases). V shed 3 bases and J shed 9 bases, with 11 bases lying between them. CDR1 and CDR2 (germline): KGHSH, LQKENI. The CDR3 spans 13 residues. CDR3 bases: TGTGCCAGCTCACCCGGACACTCCAGGGAGCTGTTTTTT. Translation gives CASSPGHSRELFF.

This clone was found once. In DNA, the CDR3 is TGCGCCAGCAGCATCCGGGACAGGGGTGAAAAACTGTTTTTT. Protein sequence: CASSIRDRGEKLFF. The chain employs TRBV4-1 and TRBJ1-4; 10 bases agree with TRBD1. V gave up 5 bases and J gave up 7 bases; unmatched junction bases: 4. The CDR3 sequence is 14 residues long. Germline values: CDR1 MGHRA, CDR2 YSYEKL.

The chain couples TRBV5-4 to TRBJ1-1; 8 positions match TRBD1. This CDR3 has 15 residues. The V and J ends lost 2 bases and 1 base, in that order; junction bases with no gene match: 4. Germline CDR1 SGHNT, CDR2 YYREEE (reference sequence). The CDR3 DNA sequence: TGTGCCAGCAGCTTCGGACAGGGCCCGAACACTGAAGCTTTCTTT. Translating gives CASSFGQGPNTEAFF.

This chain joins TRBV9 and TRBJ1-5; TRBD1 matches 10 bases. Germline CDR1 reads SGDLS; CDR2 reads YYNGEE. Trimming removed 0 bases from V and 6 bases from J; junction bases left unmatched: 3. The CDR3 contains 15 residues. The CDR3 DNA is TGTGCCAGCAGCGTAGGGGACAGGGGTGTTCAGCCCCAGCATTTT. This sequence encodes CASSVGDRGVQPQHF.

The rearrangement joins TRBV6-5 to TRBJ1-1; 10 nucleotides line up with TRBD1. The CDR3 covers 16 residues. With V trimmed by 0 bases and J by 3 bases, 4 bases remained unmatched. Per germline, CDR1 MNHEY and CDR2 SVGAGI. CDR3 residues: CASSYSRQGADTEAFF. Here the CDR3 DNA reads TGTGCCAGCAGTTACTCGCGACAGGGGGCTGACACTGAAGCTTTCTTT.

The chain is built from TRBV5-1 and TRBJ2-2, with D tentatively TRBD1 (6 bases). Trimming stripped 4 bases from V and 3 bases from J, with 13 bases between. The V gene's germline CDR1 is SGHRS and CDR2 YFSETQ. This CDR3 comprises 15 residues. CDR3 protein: CASSQTGQYTGELFF. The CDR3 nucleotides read TGCGCCAGCAGCCAGACTGGACAGTACACCGGGGAGCTGTTTTTT.

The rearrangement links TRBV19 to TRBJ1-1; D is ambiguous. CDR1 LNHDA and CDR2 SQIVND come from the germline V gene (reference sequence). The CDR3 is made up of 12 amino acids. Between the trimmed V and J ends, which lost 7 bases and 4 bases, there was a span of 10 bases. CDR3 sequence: CASMERATEAFF. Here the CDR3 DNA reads TGTGCCAGTATGGAGCGGGCCACTGAAGCTTTCTTT.

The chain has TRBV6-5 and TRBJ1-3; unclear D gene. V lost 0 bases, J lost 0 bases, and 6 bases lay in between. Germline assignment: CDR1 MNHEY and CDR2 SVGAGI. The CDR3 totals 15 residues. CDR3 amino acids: CASSYSYYSGNTIYF. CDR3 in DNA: TGTGCCAGCAGTTACTCTTATTACTCTGGAAACACCATATATTTT.

CDR3 protein: CASSLSSGTSYNEQFF. The CDR3 DNA reads as TGTGCCAGCAGTTTATCGTCGGGAACCTCTTACAATGAGCAGTTCTTC. V gene TRBV27 combines with J gene TRBJ2-1, with a tentative D call TRBD2 (5 bases). The V and J ends lost 0 bases and 4 bases respectively, with 13 bases between them. This CDR3 region has 16 residues. Germline assignment: CDR1 MNHEY and CDR2 SMNVEV (reference sequence).

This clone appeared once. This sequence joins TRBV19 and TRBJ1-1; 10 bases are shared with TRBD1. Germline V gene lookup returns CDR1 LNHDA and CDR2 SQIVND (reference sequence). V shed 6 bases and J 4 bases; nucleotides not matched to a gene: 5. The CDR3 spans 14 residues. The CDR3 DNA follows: TGTGCCAGTAGCAGGGGGGACAGGGGCACTGAAGCTTTCTTT. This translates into CASSRGDRGTEAFF.